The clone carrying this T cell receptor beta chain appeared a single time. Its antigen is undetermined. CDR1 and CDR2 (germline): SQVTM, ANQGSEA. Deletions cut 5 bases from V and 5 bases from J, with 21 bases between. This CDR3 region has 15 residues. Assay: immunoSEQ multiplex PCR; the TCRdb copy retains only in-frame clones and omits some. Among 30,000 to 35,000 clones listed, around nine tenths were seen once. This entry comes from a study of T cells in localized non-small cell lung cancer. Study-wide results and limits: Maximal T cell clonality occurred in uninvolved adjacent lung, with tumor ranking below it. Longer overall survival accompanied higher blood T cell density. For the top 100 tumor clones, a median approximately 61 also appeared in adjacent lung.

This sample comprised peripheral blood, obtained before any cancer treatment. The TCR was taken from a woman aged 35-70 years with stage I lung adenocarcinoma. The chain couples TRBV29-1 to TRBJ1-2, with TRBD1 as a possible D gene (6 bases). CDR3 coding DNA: TGCAGCGTTCCCACAGGGACCCTCCTATTATATGGCTACACCTTC. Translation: CSVPTGTLLLYGYTF.